A selection of T cell receptor beta chains follows, all from one sample in a study of CD8+ T cells in alopecia areata. The method was immunoSEQ multiplex PCR; TCRdb's version includes in-frame clones alone and lacks a portion of them. The table lists under 200,000 clones, approximately 65% of them singletons. The starting material was CD4+ T cells sorted from blood, obtained at week 4, from a patient treated with tofacitinib. Every receptor here comes from a human donor with alopecia areata. Each CDR3 is given with its conserved first and last residue. A D gene is named only where the DNA matches it firmly. Clone size is shown for a subset of rows, as once, few, many or a class of expanded clone.

abundance: few
d_gene: .
j_gene: TRBJ1-5
v_gene: TRBV4-2
CDR3aa: CASSQDGGVGNQPQHF
CDR3nt: TGTGCCAGCAGCCAAGATGGAGGGGTGGGTAATCAGCCCCAGCATTTT

abundance: .
d_gene: .
j_gene: TRBJ2-1
v_gene: TRBV6-1
CDR3aa: CASSPPGRYNNEQFF
CDR3nt: TGTGCCAGCAGCCCGCCGGGACGATATAACAATGAGCAGTTCTTC

abundance: .
d_gene: .
j_gene: TRBJ2-6
v_gene: TRBV5-1
CDR3aa: CASSWGTVLSGANVLTF
CDR3nt: TGCGCCAGCAGCTGGGGGACCGTCCTCTCTGGGGCCAACGTCCTGACTTTC

abundance: .
d_gene: .
j_gene: TRBJ1-1
v_gene: TRBV6-5
CDR3aa: CASSERRWNTEAFF
CDR3nt: TGTGCCAGCAGTGAACGACGGTGGAACACTGAAGCTTTCTTT

abundance: .
d_gene: .
j_gene: TRBJ1-1
v_gene: TRBV18
CDR3aa: CASSPLGQMNTEAFF
CDR3nt: TGTGCCAGCTCACCCCTCGGACAGATGAACACTGAAGCTTTCTTT

abundance: .
d_gene: TRBD1
j_gene: TRBJ1-1
v_gene: TRBV29-1
CDR3aa: CSVEDRQGMNTEAFF
CDR3nt: TGCAGCGTTGAAGACAGACAGGGGATGAACACTGAAGCTTTCTTT

abundance: once
d_gene: TRBD1
j_gene: TRBJ2-7
v_gene: TRBV7-9
CDR3aa: CASSLAGQAGEQYF
CDR3nt: TGTGCCAGCAGCTTAGCAGGACAGGCGGGCGAGCAGTACTTC

abundance: few
d_gene: TRBD1
j_gene: TRBJ2-3
v_gene: TRBV29-1
CDR3aa: CSVGNRGTTDTQYF
CDR3nt: TGCAGCGTTGGGAACAGGGGGACCACAGATACGCAGTATTTT

abundance: .
d_gene: TRBD1
j_gene: TRBJ1-3
v_gene: TRBV25-1
CDR3aa: CASSDSQGGGNTIYF
CDR3nt: TGTGCCAGCAGTGACTCACAGGGGGGCGGAAACACCATATATTTT

abundance: .
d_gene: TRBD1
j_gene: TRBJ1-6
v_gene: TRBV7-9
CDR3aa: CASSTGQGVFSPLHF
CDR3nt: TGTGCCAGCAGCACTGGACAGGGGGTTTTTTCACCCCTCCACTTT

abundance: .
d_gene: .
j_gene: TRBJ2-3
v_gene: TRBV9
CDR3aa: CASSFPGDTQYF
CDR3nt: TGTGCCAGCAGCTTCCCGGGAGATACGCAGTATTTT

abundance: .
d_gene: .
j_gene: TRBJ1-2
v_gene: TRBV30
CDR3aa: CAWSVKGDYGYTF
CDR3nt: TGTGCCTGGAGTGTAAAGGGGGACTATGGCTACACCTTC

abundance: .
d_gene: .
j_gene: TRBJ2-1
v_gene: TRBV29-1
CDR3aa: CSGREGNEQFF
CDR3nt: TGCAGCGGTAGAGAGGGGAATGAGCAGTTCTTC

abundance: .
d_gene: .
j_gene: TRBJ1-5
v_gene: TRBV2
CDR3aa: CASRDTENQPQHF
CDR3nt: TGTGCCAGCAGGGACACCGAAAATCAGCCCCAGCATTTT

abundance: .
d_gene: .
j_gene: TRBJ2-5
v_gene: TRBV7-8
CDR3aa: CASTSQRGPRGTQYF
CDR3nt: TGTGCCAGCACCTCTCAGAGAGGGCCCCGAGGGACCCAGTACTTC

abundance: .
d_gene: TRBD2
j_gene: TRBJ2-3
v_gene: TRBV5-4
CDR3aa: CASSTLAGGRRDTQYF
CDR3nt: TGTGCCAGCAGCACGCTAGCGGGGGGCAGAAGAGATACGCAGTATTTT

abundance: .
d_gene: TRBD2
j_gene: TRBJ2-7
v_gene: TRBV4-1
CDR3aa: CASSQDGTSGDYEQYF
CDR3nt: TGCGCCAGCAGCCAAGATGGCACTAGCGGAGACTACGAGCAGTACTTC

abundance: .
d_gene: .
j_gene: TRBJ2-1
v_gene: TRBV10-3
CDR3aa: CASSYERARAGEQFF
CDR3nt: TGTGCCAGCAGTTACGAGCGGGCCAGGGCAGGTGAGCAGTTCTTC

abundance: .
d_gene: TRBD2
j_gene: TRBJ2-5
v_gene: TRBV2
CDR3aa: CATSGGASQYF
CDR3nt: TGTGCCACCAGCGGGGGGGCGTCCCAGTACTTC

abundance: .
d_gene: .
j_gene: TRBJ1-5
v_gene: TRBV5-4
CDR3aa: CASSLWDSNQPQHF
CDR3nt: TGTGCCAGCAGCTTGTGGGACAGCAATCAGCCCCAGCATTTT

abundance: .
d_gene: TRBD1
j_gene: TRBJ2-6
v_gene: TRBV2
CDR3aa: CASSPGGPGANVLTF
CDR3nt: TGTGCCAGCAGTCCAGGGGGCCCTGGGGCCAACGTCCTGACTTTC

abundance: few
d_gene: .
j_gene: TRBJ1-2
v_gene: TRBV5-5
CDR3aa: CASSLQGPAGGYTF
CDR3nt: TGTGCCAGCAGCTTGCAGGGACCCGCCGGTGGCTACACCTTC

abundance: .
d_gene: .
j_gene: TRBJ1-2
v_gene: TRBV25-1
CDR3aa: CASSELAGNYGYTF
CDR3nt: TGTGCCAGCAGTGAATTAGCAGGGAACTATGGCTACACCTTC

abundance: .
d_gene: .
j_gene: TRBJ1-2
v_gene: TRBV25-1
CDR3aa: CASSGGQIYGYTF
CDR3nt: TGTGCCAGCAGTGGGGGACAAATCTATGGCTACACCTTC

abundance: few
d_gene: .
j_gene: TRBJ2-7
v_gene: TRBV6-1
CDR3aa: CASSEPSNGSNEQYF
CDR3nt: TGTGCCAGCAGTGAACCCTCCAACGGGTCCAACGAGCAGTACTTC

abundance: .
d_gene: .
j_gene: TRBJ2-3
v_gene: TRBV29-1
CDR3aa: CSGGLEKNTQYF
CDR3nt: TGCAGCGGCGGCCTGGAGAAAAATACGCAGTATTTT

abundance: .
d_gene: TRBD2
j_gene: TRBJ2-5
v_gene: TRBV5-1
CDR3aa: CASSPLREETQYF
CDR3nt: TGCGCCAGCAGCCCTTTGCGGGAGGAGACCCAGTACTTC

abundance: .
d_gene: .
j_gene: TRBJ1-3
v_gene: TRBV30
CDR3aa: CAWSGAGNTIYF
CDR3nt: TGTGCCTGGAGCGGGGCGGGAAACACCATATATTTT

abundance: .
d_gene: .
j_gene: TRBJ1-2
v_gene: TRBV25-1
CDR3aa: CASSGSYGYTF
CDR3nt: TGTGCCAGCAGCGGCAGCTATGGCTACACCTTC

abundance: few
d_gene: .
j_gene: TRBJ2-7
v_gene: TRBV4-1
CDR3aa: CASSHGSRGTPRDREQYF
CDR3nt: TGCGCCAGCAGCCACGGGTCCCGTGGGACACCCCGTGACCGCGAGCAGTACTTC

abundance: .
d_gene: .
j_gene: TRBJ2-7
v_gene: TRBV6-5
CDR3aa: CASSYSGSTYEQYF
CDR3nt: TGTGCCAGCAGTTACTCGGGCAGTACCTACGAGCAGTACTTC

abundance: few
d_gene: .
j_gene: TRBJ2-1
v_gene: TRBV29-1
CDR3aa: CSVELGLYEQFF
CDR3nt: TGCAGCGTTGAATTGGGACTTTATGAGCAGTTCTTC

abundance: many
d_gene: .
j_gene: TRBJ2-7
v_gene: TRBV2
CDR3aa: CASSAQGFNEQYF
CDR3nt: TGTGCCAGCAGTGCACAGGGTTTCAACGAGCAGTACTTC

abundance: .
d_gene: TRBD1
j_gene: TRBJ1-5
v_gene: TRBV30
CDR3aa: CACRDRANQPQHF
CDR3nt: TGTGCCTGTAGGGACAGGGCAAATCAGCCCCAGCATTTT

abundance: .
d_gene: TRBD2
j_gene: TRBJ2-1
v_gene: TRBV4-3
CDR3aa: CASSQEFGLAGMVNEQFF
CDR3nt: TGCGCCAGCAGCCAAGAATTTGGGCTAGCGGGGATGGTGAATGAGCAGTTCTTC

abundance: .
d_gene: .
j_gene: TRBJ2-7
v_gene: TRBV29-1
CDR3aa: CSVWWGGEQYF
CDR3nt: TGCAGCGTTTGGTGGGGCGGAGAGCAGTACTTC

abundance: .
d_gene: TRBD1
j_gene: TRBJ1-2
v_gene: TRBV30
CDR3aa: CACPNPGTGVGYTF
CDR3nt: TGTGCCTGTCCAAATCCCGGGACAGGGGTTGGCTACACCTTC

abundance: .
d_gene: TRBD1
j_gene: TRBJ1-5
v_gene: TRBV19
CDR3aa: CASSTRGQGNQPQHF
CDR3nt: TGTGCCAGTAGTACCCGAGGACAGGGCAATCAGCCCCAGCATTTT

abundance: few
d_gene: .
j_gene: TRBJ2-5
v_gene: TRBV4-2
CDR3aa: CASSWTTTQETQYF
CDR3nt: TGTGCCAGCAGCTGGACCACTACGCAAGAGACCCAGTACTTC

abundance: .
d_gene: .
j_gene: TRBJ1-1
v_gene: TRBV25-1
CDR3aa: CASSESGRGNTEAFF
CDR3nt: TGTGCCAGCAGTGAATCAGGCAGGGGGAACACTGAAGCTTTCTTT

abundance: .
d_gene: .
j_gene: TRBJ1-2
v_gene: TRBV15
CDR3aa: CATSRASIGYGYTF
CDR3nt: TGTGCCACCAGCAGGGCCAGTATAGGCTATGGCTACACCTTC

abundance: .
d_gene: .
j_gene: TRBJ1-2
v_gene: TRBV6-5
CDR3aa: CATSGRGSYGYTF
CDR3nt: TGTGCCACCTCTGGACGGGGAAGCTATGGCTACACCTTC